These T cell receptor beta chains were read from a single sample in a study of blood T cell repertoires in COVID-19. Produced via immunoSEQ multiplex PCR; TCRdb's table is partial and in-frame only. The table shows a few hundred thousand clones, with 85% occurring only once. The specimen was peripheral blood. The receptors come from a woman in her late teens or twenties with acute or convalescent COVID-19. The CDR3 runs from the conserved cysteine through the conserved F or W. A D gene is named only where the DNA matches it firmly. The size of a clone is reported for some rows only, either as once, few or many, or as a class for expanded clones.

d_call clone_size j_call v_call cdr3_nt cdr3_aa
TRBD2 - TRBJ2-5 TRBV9 TGTGCCAGCAGCCCAGACGCTAGCGGAGACCAAGAGACCCAGTACTTC CASSPDASGDQETQYF
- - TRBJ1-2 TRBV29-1 TGCAGCGTTGGGACAGCCAACTATGGCTACACCTTC CSVGTANYGYTF
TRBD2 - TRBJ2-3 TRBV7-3 TGTGCCAGCAGCCCGCGGACTAGCGGGGGGGCAGATACGCAGTATTTT CASSPRTSGGADTQYF
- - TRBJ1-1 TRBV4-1 TGCGCCAGCAGCCAGAGCCACAGGCCTGTTGAAGCTTTCTTT CASSQSHRPVEAFF
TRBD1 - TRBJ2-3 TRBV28 TGTGCCAGCAGTCGGTACAGGGGTGGGACAGATACGCAGTATTTT CASSRYRGGTDTQYF
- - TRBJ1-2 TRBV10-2 TGCGCCAGCAGTGACGGAGGCGCGGGATATGGCTACACCTTC CASSDGGAGYGYTF
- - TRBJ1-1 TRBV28 TGTGCCAGCAGTTTAGGGGGCGCAGGCACTGAAGCTTTCTTT CASSLGGAGTEAFF
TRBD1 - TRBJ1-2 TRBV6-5 TGTGCCAGCAGTATAAGGGGGCCAGGCTATGGCTACACCTTC CASSIRGPGYGYTF
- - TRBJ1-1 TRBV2 TGTGCCAGCAGGGGCATTCCGAACACTGAAGCTTTCTTT CASRGIPNTEAFF
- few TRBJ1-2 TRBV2 TGTGCCAGCATCCGAGGCGGGGGAACGGGGTATGGCTACACCTTC CASIRGGGTGYGYTF
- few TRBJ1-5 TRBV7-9 TGTGCCAGCAGCCCTGGGGGGGACAATTATCAGCCCCAGCATTTT CASSPGGDNYQPQHF
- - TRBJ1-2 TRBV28 TGTGCCAGCAGTCTCGGGGGGCCCTATGGCTACACCTTC CASSLGGPYGYTF
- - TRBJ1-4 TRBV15 TGTGCCACCAGCAGAGAAAGGAGGGGCCAGGGAGAAAAACTGTTTTTT CATSRERRGQGEKLFF
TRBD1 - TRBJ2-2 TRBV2 TGTGCCAGCAGTAGACAGGGAAGAGGCACCGGGGAGCTGTTTTTT CASSRQGRGTGELFF
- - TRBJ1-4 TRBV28 TGTGCCAGCAGACCGGGGGGGGAGAAACTGTTTTTT CASRPGGEKLFF
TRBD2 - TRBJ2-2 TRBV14 TGTGCCAGCAGCCAAGATCGCGGGGGGTACACCGGGGAGCTGTTTTTT CASSQDRGGYTGELFF
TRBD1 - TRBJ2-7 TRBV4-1 TGCGCCAGCAGCCAGCCCGGGACAGGGGGCTCCTACGAGCAGTACTTC CASSQPGTGGSYEQYF
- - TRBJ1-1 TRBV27 TGTGCCAGCAGTTTAACAACCGACACTGAAGCTTTCTTT CASSLTTDTEAFF
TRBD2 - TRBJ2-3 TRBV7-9 TGTGCCAGCAGCTCGCGACTAGCGGGGGGTGAAACAGATACGCAGTATTTT CASSSRLAGGETDTQYF
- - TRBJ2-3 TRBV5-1 TGCGCCAGCAGCCCAACAGGGGGGGAAACAGATACGCAGTATTTT CASSPTGGETDTQYF
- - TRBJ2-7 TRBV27 TGTGCCAGCAGTCTGCGGATAACCTACGAGCAGTACTTC CASSLRITYEQYF
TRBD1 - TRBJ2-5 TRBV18 TGTGCCAGCTCTCCTAGGACAGGGGAGCCGGAGACCCAGTACTTC CASSPRTGEPETQYF
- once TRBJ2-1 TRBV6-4 TGTGCCAGCAGTCCCGACCAGGGGAATGAGCAGTTCTTC CASSPDQGNEQFF
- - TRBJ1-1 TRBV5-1 TGCGCCAGCAGCTTCACGGACTCGAACACTGAAGCTTTCTTT CASSFTDSNTEAFF
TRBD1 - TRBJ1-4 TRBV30 TGTGCCTGGAGTACAGGACAGGGCCGTGAAAAACTGTTTTTT CAWSTGQGREKLFF
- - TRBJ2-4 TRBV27 TGTGCCAGCAGTTTAGCCGGGAGTGGCGTATCGGCCAAAAACATTCAGTACTTC CASSLAGSGVSAKNIQYF
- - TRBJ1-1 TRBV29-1 TGCAGCGTTGTTTGGAGGGGTACTGAAGCTTTCTTT CSVVWRGTEAFF
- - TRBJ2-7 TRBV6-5 TGTGCCAGCAACCCGGACACAGGACCTGCCGAGCAGTACTTC CASNPDTGPAEQYF
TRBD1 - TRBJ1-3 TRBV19 TGTGCCACTCGAATGTGGACAGGTGGAAACACCATATATTTT CATRMWTGGNTIYF
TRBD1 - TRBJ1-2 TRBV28 TGTGCCAGCGGGGCCCTCCAGGGGGGTTATGGCTACACCTTC CASGALQGGYGYTF
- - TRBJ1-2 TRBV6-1 TGTGCCAGCAGTGAACCAGTTGGAGCATATGGCTACACCTTC CASSEPVGAYGYTF